What follows describes a single T cell receptor beta chain. This sample was taken from a study of blood T cell repertoires in COVID-19. Only in-frame clones appear in the TCRdb table, and some are missing; sequencing was by immunoSEQ multiplex PCR. The profile shows nearly 200,000 clones, 80% to 90% of them singletons. The CDR3 sequence is 16 residues long. Germline V gives CDR1 MGHRA, CDR2 YSYEKL. Trimming took 2 bases from V and 2 from J; bases not matched to a gene: 6. The chain has TRBV4-1 and TRBJ2-3; 8 positions agree with TRBD2. Sequencing was done on a sample of PBMCs or T cells enriched from blood (not recorded which). The clonotype was recovered from a woman aged 18-29 years who had recovered from COVID-19. The chain's CDR3 is CASSQTTSGSTDTQYF. In DNA, the CDR3 is TGCGCCAGCAGCCAAACCACTAGCGGATCCACAGATACGCAGTATTTT.